The 7 T cell receptor beta chains in this list originate from one sample, sequenced in a study of blood T cell repertoires in COVID-19. Data came from immunoSEQ multiplex PCR; TCRdb stores just in-frame clones and leaves some out. Among roughly 300,000 clones listed, more than 75% were seen once. The sample was PBMCs or T cells enriched from blood (not recorded which). Receptors originate from a woman aged 25 to 39 who had recovered from COVID-19.

This sequence joins TRBV6-6 and TRBJ2-1; 7 nucleotides agree with TRBD1. Per germline, CDR1 MNHNY and CDR2 SVGAGI (reference sequence). CDR3 length: 17 residues. The ends lost 5 bases at V and 3 bases at J; junction bases unmatched: 13. The CDR3 is CASSQFFDRAGYNEQFF. In nucleotides, the CDR3 is TGTGCCAGCAGTCAGTTCTTTGACAGGGCGGGCTACAATGAGCAGTTCTTC.

In its sample, this clone was seen once. For the CDR3, the DNA is TGCGCCAGCAGCCGGGTCCAGGGTGGGGAGACCCAGTACTTC. Translation gives CASSRVQGGETQYF. The V call is TRBV4-1, the J call TRBJ2-5, with D tentatively TRBD1 (5 bases). Germline V CDR1 and CDR2: MGHRA, YSYEKL. V lost 4 bases and J 5 bases, leaving 14 bases between the germline ends. The CDR3 length is 14 residues.

This chain connects TRBV29-1 to TRBJ2-6; no firm D call. Trimming left V 2 bases short and J 0 bases short, with 5 bases between. The germline V gene encodes CDR1 SQVTM and CDR2 ANQGSEA. This CDR3 has 14 amino acids. The CDR3 is CSVESSSGANVLTF. As DNA, the CDR3 is TGCAGCGTTGAAAGTAGCTCTGGGGCCAACGTCCTGACTTTC.

The gene calls are TRBV27 and TRBJ2-1; D unclear. Germline CDR1 is MNHEY and CDR2 is SMNVEV (reference sequence). The CDR3 consists of 13 residues. Trimming took off 3 bases at V and 9 bases at J, with 12 bases between the two ends. The CDR3 reads CASSFKLWAEQFF. DNA of the CDR3: TGTGCCAGCAGTTTTAAGCTTTGGGCTGAGCAGTTCTTC.

J is TRBJ2-2 and V is TRBV7-9; D possibly corresponds to TRBD1 (6 bases). The germline V and J ends were trimmed by 7 bases and 0 bases, with 15 bases remaining between them. Per the germline V gene, CDR1 is SEHNR and CDR2 is FQNEAQ (reference sequence). The CDR3 is 16 residues long. The CDR3 sequence: CASTAYRASNTGELFF. The CDR3 DNA sequence: TGTGCCAGCACCGCATACAGGGCTTCGAACACCGGGGAGCTGTTTTTT.

The V gene is TRBV2, the J gene TRBJ2-7, with a possible D match to TRBD2 (5 bases). The CDR3 sequence is 15 residues long. V lost 4 bases and J lost 0, with 13 bases in between. Germline V gene lookup returns CDR1 SNHLY and CDR2 FYNNEI. For the CDR3, the DNA is TGTGCCAGCAGTGTGTCTGGAGGTAGCTCCTACGAGCAGTACTTC. This encodes CASSVSGGSSYEQYF.

The V and J genes are TRBV2 and TRBJ2-3; D ambiguous. The germline V gene encodes CDR1 SNHLY and CDR2 FYNNEI. This CDR3 has 15 residues. Trimming left V 2 bases short and J 1 base short, with 10 bases between. In DNA form, the CDR3 reads TGTGCCAGCAGTGAAATCGCCCAGGGCACAGATACGCAGTATTTT. This encodes CASSEIAQGTDTQYF. Based on the CDR3 plus reference TRBV2 and TRBJ2-3, the full variable domain is EPEVTQTPSHQVTQMGQEVILRCVPISNHLYFYWYRQILGQKVEFLVSFYNNEISEKSEIFDDQFSVERPDGSNFTLKIRSTKLEDSAMYFCASSEIAQGTDTQYFGPGTRLTVL.